The next 5 T cell receptor beta chains were all read from a single sample in a study of cytomegalovirus exposure and HLA in healthy donors. PCR used 60 Vbeta primers and 13 Jbeta primers. This table comes from immunoSEQ multiplex PCR, and its TCRdb copy is limited to in-frame clones, with some not included. The sample has fewer than 200,000 clones. Sample: PBMCs. The receptor source for this set is a man in his thirties or forties in good health and CMV-seronegative.

The chain employs TRBV5-8 and TRBJ2-3; D may be TRBD1 (5 bases). The CDR3 sequence is 15 residues long. V lost 0 bases and J lost 2, with 10 bases in between. CDR1 and CDR2 (germline): SGHTS, YDEGEE. The CDR3 bases are TGTGCCAGCAGCTTGGGGCAGGGTGACACAGATACGCAGTATTTT. This sequence encodes CASSLGQGDTDTQYF. Combining the CDR3 with reference TRBV5-8 and TRBJ2-3 gives the whole variable domain EAGVTQSPTHLIKTRGQQATLRCSPISGHTSVYWYQQALGLGLQFLLWYDEGEERNRGNFPPRFSGRQFPNYSSELNVNALELEDSALYLCASSLGQGDTDTQYFGPGTRLTVL.

V usage is TRBV28 and J usage is TRBJ2-3; 8 positions agree with TRBD2. Germline V gene sequence: CDR1 MDHEN, CDR2 SYDVKM. The CDR3 is 14 residues long. J gave up 2 bases and V 3 bases, and 1 base lay outside the gene matches. The CDR3 loop is CASSFGRATDTQYF. The CDR3 region has the DNA TGTGCCAGCAGTTTCGGGAGGGCCACAGATACGCAGTATTTT.

Regarding this clone: This CDR3 is also generated by other DNA sequences in the sample. The CDR3 here is CASARRTGFGTEAFF. In DNA, the CDR3 is TGTGCCAGCGCACGCCGAACAGGGTTCGGCACTGAAGCTTTCTTT. The J gene is TRBJ1-1, the V gene TRBV6-5; weak D call: TRBD1 (6 bases). Germline V gives CDR1 MNHEY, CDR2 SVGAGI. The CDR3 is made up of 15 amino acids. Trimming shortened V by 8 bases and J by 4 bases, and 20 bases separated the two germline ends.

The chain has TRBV5-4 and TRBJ2-7; weak D call: TRBD2 (5 bases). Germline values: CDR1 SGHNT, CDR2 YYREEE (reference sequence). The CDR3 extends over 12 amino acids. Trimming took off 6 bases at V and 5 bases at J, with 12 bases between the two ends. CDR3 DNA: TGTGCCAGCACCGCGAGCGGTCACGAGCAGTACTTC. This translates into CASTASGHEQYF.

This sequence joins TRBV29-1 and TRBJ1-5; tentatively, D is TRBD1 (5 bases). This CDR3 is 14 amino acids long. The germline V gene has CDR1 SQVTM and CDR2 ANQGSEA. The V end lost 5 bases, the J end lost 4 bases, and 15 bases lay between the germline ends. CDR3 nucleotide sequence: TGCAGCGTTCGGGCAGGGAATGTTAATCAGCCCCAGCATTTT. Translation: CSVRAGNVNQPQHF.